The 25 T cell receptor beta chains presented below share a single source sample, sequenced in a study of beta chain features in type 1 diabetes. Study-wide results and caveats: Moderate but significant shortening of TCRB CDR3s was recorded in all four CD4+ subsets from Type 1 diabetes patients.

For these TCRs, the target antigens are not known. What was sequenced were expressed TCRB transcripts, since all of the isolated RNA had been reverse transcribed. Only in-frame clones appear in the TCRdb table, and some are missing; sequencing was by immunoSEQ multiplex PCR. The sample contains a few hundred thousand clones, approximately 15% of which appear only once. The material sequenced was naive CD4+ T cells from blood. Receptors originate from a man aged 25 to 40 with type 1 diabetes.

The rearrangement links TRBV30 to TRBJ1-5; D gene ambiguous. Trimming took 3 bases from V and 5 from J, leaving 11 bases between them. This CDR3 spans 13 amino acids. Per the germline V gene, CDR1 is GTSNPN and CDR2 is SVGIG (reference sequence). The DNA for the CDR3 is TGTGCCTGGAGCCACGGAGCCGATCAGCCCCAGCATTTT. The encoded protein is CAWSHGADQPQHF.

This chain connects TRBV28 to TRBJ2-4; maybe TRBD2 (5 bases). Per germline, CDR1 MDHEN and CDR2 SYDVKM. The V end was cut by 10 bases, the J end by 7 bases, with 20 bases between. This CDR3 spans 14 amino acids. In DNA, the CDR3 is TGTGCCACCACGACTACCCCCCAGGAGAACATTCAGTACTTC. This gives the protein CATTTTPQENIQYF.

The chain is built from TRBV5-1 and TRBJ1-1, with 7 bases lining up with TRBD1. The CDR3 has 14 residues. V lost 3 bases, J lost 1 base, and 3 bases stayed unmatched. CDR1 is SGHRS, CDR2 YFSETQ, per germline. CDR3 amino acids: CASSSQGPNTEAFF. The DNA for the CDR3 is TGCGCCAGCAGCTCACAGGGGCCGAACACTGAAGCTTTCTTT.

The chain carries TRBV19 and TRBJ1-5; TRBD1 is a possible D gene (5 bases). Trimming removed 7 bases from V and 2 bases from J, with 12 bases in between. The length of the CDR3 is 14 residues. Germline V lookup: CDR1 LNHDA, CDR2 SQIVND (reference sequence). Here the CDR3 DNA reads TGTGCCAGTAACCTACGGGGGGGCAATCAGCCCCAGCATTTT. Translated: CASNLRGGNQPQHF. The full variable domain, completed using reference TRBV19 and TRBJ1-5, is DGGITQSPKYLFRKEGQNVTLSCEQNLNHDAMYWYRQDPGQGLRLIYYSQIVNDFQKGDIAEGYSVSREKKESFPLTVTSAQKNPTAFYLCASNLRGGNQPQHFGDGTRLSIL.

The chain is built from TRBV19 and TRBJ1-5; TRBD1 aligns across 7 bases. V was clipped by 7 bases and J by 3 bases; unmatched bases: 6. The V gene's germline CDR1 is LNHDA and CDR2 SQIVND (reference sequence). There are 14 residues in the CDR3. As DNA, the CDR3 is TGTGCCAGTAAGGGGACAGTAGCCAATCAGCCCCAGCATTTT. Residues: CASKGTVANQPQHF.

This clone was counted a few times. V usage is TRBV20-1 and J usage is TRBJ1-1, with unresolved D. Germline-derived CDR1 and CDR2 are DFQATT and SNEGSKA (reference sequence). V lost 2 bases and J lost 6, with 4 bases in between. This CDR3 has 10 amino acids. DNA for the CDR3: TGCAGTGCTAGACTCTCTGAAGCTTTCTTT. Its protein product is CSARLSEAFF.

V usage is TRBV19 and J usage is TRBJ2-7; a weak D match, TRBD2 (6 bases). The CDR3 extends over 13 amino acids. Looked up from germline, CDR1 is LNHDA and CDR2 is SQIVND (reference sequence). V lost 4 bases to trimming and J lost 3 bases, with 10 bases between them. The CDR3 protein is CASSSGISYEQYF. Written as DNA, the CDR3 is TGTGCCAGTAGTAGCGGGATAAGCTACGAGCAGTACTTC. Drawing the rest from reference TRBV19 and TRBJ2-7, the complete variable domain is DGGITQSPKYLFRKEGQNVTLSCEQNLNHDAMYWYRQDPGQGLRLIYYSQIVNDFQKGDIAEGYSVSREKKESFPLTVTSAQKNPTAFYLCASSSGISYEQYFGPGTRLTVT.

This rearrangement joins TRBV6-5 to TRBJ1-2; D remains ambiguous. The CDR3 totals 16 residues. V lost 2 bases, J lost 3 bases, and 16 bases lay in between. Germline-derived CDR1 and CDR2 are MNHEY and SVGAGI. This CDR3 is CASSYGSRPGDYGYTF. The CDR3 region has the DNA TGTGCCAGCAGTTACGGGTCGCGACCCGGGGACTATGGCTACACCTTC.

This clone was detected only a few times. CDR3 nucleotides: TGTGCCTGGAGTGTCCAAACGGGGGGTGCGAACACCGGGGAGCTGTTTTTT. Residues: CAWSVQTGGANTGELFF. V usage is TRBV30 and J usage is TRBJ2-2; TRBD2 matches at 7 bases. The CDR3 sequence is 17 residues long. V dropped 0 bases and J dropped 0; count of bases not matched to a gene: 7. Germline V lookup: CDR1 GTSNPN, CDR2 SVGIG (reference sequence).

This clone was detected only a few times. The chain is built from TRBV7-2 and TRBJ2-5; 7 bases are a match to TRBD1. The CDR3 contains 17 residues. Germline assignment: CDR1 SGHTA and CDR2 FQGNSA. V shed 0 bases, J shed 6 bases, and the junction held 13 bases outside the gene matches. This chain's CDR3 is CASSLAQQIRDSQTQYF. The DNA of the CDR3 is TGTGCCAGCAGCTTAGCGCAACAGATCCGGGACAGCCAGACCCAGTACTTC.

The chain carries TRBV29-1 and TRBJ1-2, with 7 bases matching TRBD1. This CDR3 contains 13 residues. Germline V gene lookup returns CDR1 SQVTM and CDR2 ANQGSEA. The ends lost 5 bases at V and 2 bases at J; junction bases unmatched: 5. CDR3 sequence reads: CSVRTGPNYGYTF. The CDR3 nucleotides are TGCAGCGTTAGGACAGGACCGAACTATGGCTACACCTTC.

This sequence joins TRBV5-1 and TRBJ1-1, with a possible D match to TRBD1 (6 bases). Trimming left V 5 bases short and J 1 base short, with 15 bases between. Germline-derived CDR1 and CDR2 are SGHRS and YFSETQ. The length of the CDR3 is 15 residues. The CDR3 sequence is CASRSTGSGNTEAFF. The CDR3 DNA is TGCGCCAGCAGGTCTACAGGGTCCGGGAACACTGAAGCTTTCTTT.

Note on this clone: Other DNA sequences in this specimen translate into the identical CDR3. The rearrangement uses TRBV18 and TRBJ2-7; D gene ambiguous. This CDR3 spans 12 amino acids. The germline CDR1 and CDR2 sequences are KGHSH and LQKENI. V was clipped by 3 bases and J by 3 bases, with 6 bases between them. The CDR3 sequence: CASSPGGYEQYF. The CDR3 DNA follows: TGTGCCAGCTCACCTGGCGGCTACGAGCAGTACTTC.

This clone was counted between two and nine times. The chain has TRBV4-2 and TRBJ1-1; D unresolved. Trimming cost V 2 bases and J 4 bases, with 11 bases left between them. Germline V gives CDR1 LGHNA, CDR2 YNFKEQ. The CDR3 contains 14 residues. CDR3 nucleotide sequence: TGTGCCAGCAGCCAATCCAACAGCTTCACTGAAGCTTTCTTT. Amino acids: CASSQSNSFTEAFF.

The chain links TRBV10-1 to TRBJ2-3; D unclear. V lost 4 bases to trimming and J lost 0 bases, with 5 bases between them. Germline CDR1 is WNHNN and CDR2 is SYGVQD (reference sequence). The CDR3 is 13 amino acids. DNA of the CDR3: TGCGCCAGCAGTGCCGGGAGCACAGATACGCAGTATTTT. Protein: CASSAGSTDTQYF.

The V gene is TRBV6-6, the J gene TRBJ2-7; TRBD1 might be the D (5 bases). The V and J ends lost 2 bases and 4 bases respectively, with 12 bases between them. CDR1 is MNHNY and CDR2 is SVGAGI in the germline V gene (reference sequence). This CDR3 region has 14 residues. CDR3: CASSYGQGWYEQYF. The CDR3 region has the DNA TGTGCCAGCAGTTACGGGCAGGGTTGGTACGAGCAGTACTTC.

The chain has TRBV5-4 and TRBJ2-7; 11 positions agree with TRBD2. This CDR3 is built from 16 residues. The V and J ends lost 0 bases and 5 bases, in that order; junction bases with no gene match: 7. Per the germline V gene, CDR1 is SGHNT and CDR2 is YYREEE (reference sequence). CDR3 sequence: CASSLDAGTSGNEQYF. The CDR3 DNA follows: TGTGCCAGCAGCTTGGACGCCGGGACTAGCGGTAACGAGCAGTACTTC. Variable domain in full (rest from reference TRBV5-4 and TRBJ2-7): ETGVTQSPTHLIKTRGQQVTLRCSSQSGHNTVSWYQQALGQGPQFIFQYYREEENGRGNFPPRFSGLQFPNYSSELNVNALELDDSALYLCASSLDAGTSGNEQYFGPGTRLTVT.

The rearrangement links TRBV5-4 to TRBJ2-5, with D possibly TRBD2 on 7 matching bases. The V gene's germline CDR1 is SGHNT and CDR2 YYREEE (reference sequence). This CDR3 has 14 amino acids. Trimming took off 3 bases at V and 5 bases at J, with 14 bases between the two ends. Here the CDR3 DNA reads TGTGCCAGCAGCTCCCCGGGGGGCGGCGAGACCCAGTACTTC. Translated, it gives CASSSPGGGETQYF.

This clone has more than one count but fewer than ten. This chain connects TRBV6-1 to TRBJ2-1, with 7 bases that match TRBD1. V was pared by 3 bases and J by 9 bases, with 5 bases of the junction left unmatched. Per germline, CDR1 MNHNS and CDR2 SASEGT. This CDR3 comprises 13 residues. The CDR3 here is CASSERGGSEQFF. The DNA for the CDR3 is TGTGCCAGCAGTGAGAGAGGGGGCAGTGAGCAGTTCTTC.

This clone was found a few times. The V and J genes are TRBV19 and TRBJ2-5; 12 bases align to TRBD2. CDR1 and CDR2 (germline): LNHDA, SQIVND (reference sequence). Germline trimming cut 4 bases from V and 8 bases from J; bases unmatched to any gene: 5. The CDR3 sequence is 14 residues long. CDR3: CASSKGLAGDTQYF. Here the CDR3 DNA reads TGTGCCAGTAGTAAGGGACTAGCGGGTGATACCCAGTACTTC.

This clone was seen a handful of times. The chain combines TRBV11-2 with TRBJ2-5; a possible D gene is TRBD2 (5 bases). The germline V gene has CDR1 SGHAT and CDR2 FQNNGV. The CDR3 loop spans 14 amino acids. V lost 2 bases to trimming and J lost 5 bases, with 12 bases between them. CDR3 amino acids: CASSLSIGSETQYF. DNA for the CDR3: TGTGCCAGCAGCTTAAGCATTGGGAGTGAGACCCAGTACTTC.

The V and J genes are TRBV23-1 and TRBJ2-4; possibly TRBD2 for D (7 bases). TRBV23-1 is an ORF for which the function is uncertain. There are 14 residues in the CDR3. V lost 5 bases and J lost 4, with 12 bases in between. The CDR3 DNA reads TGCGCCAGCAGTAAGGGGGGGCCAAAAAACATTCAGTACTTC. Protein sequence: CASSKGGPKNIQYF.

This clone was seen more than once but under ten times. This chain joins TRBV29-1 and TRBJ1-1; D is ambiguous. The germline V gene encodes CDR1 SQVTM and CDR2 ANQGSEA. The CDR3 is made up of 13 amino acids. The V end was cut by 6 bases, the J end by 3 bases, with 14 bases between. The CDR3 reads CSVRSLGDTEAFF. DNA of the CDR3: TGCAGCGTCCGGTCCCTCGGAGACACTGAAGCTTTCTTT.

This clone was counted between two and nine times. The chain links TRBV6-6 to TRBJ1-2, with TRBD1 identical over 8 bases. Trimming cost V 7 bases and J 4 bases; bases outside gene matches: 11. The CDR3 totals 15 residues. Germline assignment: CDR1 MNHNY and CDR2 SVGAGI (reference sequence). The CDR3 reads CASTNPRQGPYGYTF. The CDR3 DNA sequence: TGTGCCAGCACTAACCCAAGACAGGGGCCCTATGGCTACACCTTC.

The chain couples TRBV6-5 to TRBJ2-7, with D possibly TRBD2 on 7 matching bases. CDR3 size: 16 residues. Deletions cut 4 bases from V and 2 bases from J, with 18 bases between. Germline V gene data show CDR1 as MNHEY and CDR2 as SVGAGI. CDR3 DNA: TGTGCCAGCAGTTCTCTCCCGGGGGGCAGGACCTACGAGCAGTACTTC. Protein product: CASSSLPGGRTYEQYF.